These 5 T cell receptor beta chains share one sample of origin, sequenced in a study of graft-versus-host responses after intestinal transplantation. TCRdb's table, derived via immunoSEQ multiplex PCR, lists solely in-frame clones and lacks some. This sample has several thousand clones; roughly 43% occur once, and the top ten carry 5% to 7%. Researchers placed approximately 200,000 CFSE-labeled responder cells in culture with approximately 200,000 irradiated, violet-dye-labeled stimulator cells. The material was alloreactive CD8+ T cells from a mixed lymphocyte reaction culture, obtained before transplantation. Specified subset: CFSE-low proliferating T cells sorted from roughly 6-day pre-transplant mixed lymphocyte reaction (GvH or HvG direction). All receptors derive from a human patient who was an organ donor for intestinal transplantation.

The chain combines TRBV25-1 with TRBJ1-1; the D gene is possibly TRBD1 (5 bases). The CDR3 consists of 17 residues. Germline values: CDR1 MGHDK, CDR2 SYGVNS. Trimming shortened V by 7 bases and J by 4 bases, and 25 bases separated the two germline ends. CDR3: CASTDSKSAGRCTEAFF. The CDR3 region has the DNA TGTGCCAGCACCGACTCAAAGTCAGCAGGGAGGTGCACTGAAGCTTTCTTT.

The DNA of the CDR3 is TGCGCCAGCAGCCAAGTGGGGGGTATCTATGGCTACACCTTC. Its translation: CASSQVGGIYGYTF. The chain combines TRBV4-3 with TRBJ1-2; TRBD1 is a possible D gene (5 bases). Germline V gene sequence: CDR1 LGHNA, CDR2 YSLEER. The CDR3 loop spans 14 amino acids. V was clipped by 1 base and J by 4 bases, with 10 bases between them.

This clone was seen only a few times. The chain uses TRBV2 and TRBJ1-2, with 7 bases that match TRBD1. The CDR3 spans 14 residues. V was clipped by 2 bases and J by 8 bases; unmatched bases: 8. Germline values: CDR1 SNHLY, CDR2 FYNNEI. CDR3 coding DNA: TGTGCCAGCAGTGAAAGTGGACAGGCTGAGGGCTACACCTTC. Its translation: CASSESGQAEGYTF. The variable domain in full, with the rest retrieved from reference TRBV2 and TRBJ1-2, is EPEVTQTPSHQVTQMGQEVILRCVPISNHLYFYWYRQILGQKVEFLVSFYNNEISEKSEIFDDQFSVERPDGSNFTLKIRSTKLEDSAMYFCASSESGQAEGYTFGSGTRLTVV.

This clone was counted a few times. CDR3 nucleotide sequence: TGTGCCAGCAGTTTGGCGGCTACGAACACCGGGGAGCTGTTTTTT. Its protein is CASSLAATNTGELFF. The genes are TRBV6-5 and TRBJ2-2; D unclear. Trimming took off 4 bases at V and 0 bases at J, with 9 bases between the two ends. The CDR3 consists of 15 residues. Per the germline V gene, CDR1 is MNHEY and CDR2 is SVGAGI.

V usage is TRBV28 and J usage is TRBJ2-7; D uncertain. The germline V and J ends were trimmed by 3 bases and 2 bases, with 14 bases remaining between them. This CDR3 is built from 15 residues. From germline, CDR1 is MDHEN and CDR2 SYDVKM. This CDR3 reads CASSFPRVLTYEQYF. The DNA for the CDR3 is TGTGCCAGCAGTTTTCCGCGAGTACTCACCTACGAGCAGTACTTC. The full variable domain, completed using reference TRBV28 and TRBJ2-7, is DVKVTQSSRYLVKRTGEKVFLECVQDMDHENMFWYRQDPGLGLRLIYFSYDVKMKEKGDIPEGYSVSREKKERFSLILESASTNQTSMYLCASSFPRVLTYEQYFGPGTRLTVT.